A selection of T cell receptor beta chains follows, all from one sample in a study of CD4 T cells in relation to SARS-CoV-2 and coronaviruses. Sequencing was performed with immunoSEQ multiplex PCR; in TCRdb, only in-frame clones are kept and a portion is missing. The sample records around 22,000 clones, more than 70% being singletons. Their target antigens are unknown. The sequenced material came from CD4+ T cells from PBMCs, cultured in vitro. Every receptor here comes from a human donor in good health. The CDR3 runs from the conserved cysteine through the conserved F or W. Fields, in order: J gene, D gene, V gene, clone size, CDR3 DNA, CDR3 protein. The D gene is left open where the match is weak. The size entry is marked missing in some rows and otherwise reads once, few, many or a size class.

TRBJ2-1 . TRBV9 . TGTGCCAGCAGCCCCCCGGGGGCTAGCCGTGAGCAGTTCTTC CASSPPGASREQFF
TRBJ2-7 . TRBV9 . TGTGCCAGCAGCCCCCATGCTGTTCTCGGGAGCGAGCAGTACTTC CASSPHAVLGSEQYF
TRBJ2-7 TRBD1 TRBV2 . TGTGCCAGCAGTGGACAGGGGGTCTCCTACGAGCAGTACTTC CASSGQGVSYEQYF
TRBJ1-1 . TRBV5-1 medium-sized TGCGCCAGCAGCGGCGGACGGACGAACACTGAAGCTTTCTTT CASSGGRTNTEAFF
TRBJ1-3 TRBD1 TRBV18 once TGTGCCAGCTCACGGGACAGGGAAAAAACCATATATTTT CASSRDREKTIYF
TRBJ1-5 TRBD1 TRBV24-1 . TGTGCCACCAGTCGGACAGGGGAACATCAGCCCCAGCATTTT CATSRTGEHQPQHF
TRBJ1-2 . TRBV5-6 . TGTGCCAGCAGCCCCCAGGGGTATGGCTTTCATGGCTACACCTTC CASSPQGYGFHGYTF
TRBJ1-2 . TRBV29-1 . TGCAGCGCAACGTCCGTGGGGGACTATGGCTACACCTTC CSATSVGDYGYTF
TRBJ2-1 . TRBV19 . TGTGCCAGTAGTATTAGACCGTGGAATGAGCAGTTCTTC CASSIRPWNEQFF
TRBJ2-7 . TRBV4-1 . TGCGCCAGCAGCCAAGTGGGGCCGGCCATCGAGCAGTACTTC CASSQVGPAIEQYF
TRBJ2-2 . TRBV5-1 . TGCGCCAGCAGCTTGGCGGGGGCGTCGGGCACCGGGGAGCTGTTTTTT CASSLAGASGTGELFF
TRBJ1-4 TRBD1 TRBV19 . TGTGCCAGTAGTAAACAGGGGGCTAATGAAAAACTGTTTTTT CASSKQGANEKLFF
TRBJ2-5 TRBD2 TRBV9 once TGTGCCAGCAGCATCGGGACTGTGGGGGGGGTGGAGACCCAGTACTTC CASSIGTVGGVETQYF